This T cell receptor beta chain was profiled in a study of early T cells in non-severe SARS-CoV-2 infection. Background on the study: It was bulk RNA from unsorted whole blood that was sequenced, and the chains were unpaired. Study-wide results and caveats: VDJdb matching favored anti-spike CD8 responses, missing private and CD4 specificities.

Unique molecular identifiers were affixed to single, distinct cDNA molecules. MiXCR was run by TCRdb on the 5' RACE reads, yielding one entry per CDR3 protein. Here the sample spans about 49,000 distinct CDR3 sequences, about 10% being singletons. A note on this clonotype: Its antigen is not identified.

This CDR3 has 11 residues. Germline CDR1 is SGHVS and CDR2 is FQNEAQ. The V end was cut by 9 bases, the J end by 3 bases, with 8 bases between. The J gene is TRBJ1-1, the V gene TRBV7-8; D call uncertain. The receptor's source is an adult who was a healthcare worker with PCR-confirmed SARS-CoV-2 infection or an uninfected control (not recorded which). The material sequenced was whole blood. The CDR3 DNA is TGTGCCAGTTCTCATGACACTGAAGCTTTCTTT. Its protein product is CASSHDTEAFF.